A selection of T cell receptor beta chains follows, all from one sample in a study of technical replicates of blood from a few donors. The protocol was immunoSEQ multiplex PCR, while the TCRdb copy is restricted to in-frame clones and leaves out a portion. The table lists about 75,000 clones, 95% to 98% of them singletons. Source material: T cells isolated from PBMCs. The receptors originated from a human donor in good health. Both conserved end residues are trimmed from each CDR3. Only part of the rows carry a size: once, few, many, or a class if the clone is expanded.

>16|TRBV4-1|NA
ASSQGVAGGIAKNIQY
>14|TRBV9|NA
ASSAGTGSSNQPQH
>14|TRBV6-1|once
ASSELRDRGTNEQY
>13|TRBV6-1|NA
ASSLLVLYAEKLF
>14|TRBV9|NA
ASSVRGQGSTGELF
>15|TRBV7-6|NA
ASSLSRGLSSYNEQF
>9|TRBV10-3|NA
AISGQTEAF
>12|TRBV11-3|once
ASSLGYFEETQY
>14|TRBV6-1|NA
ASSEIGQSSTDTQY
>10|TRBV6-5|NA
ASTSETGELF
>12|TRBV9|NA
ASSPYSSAGELF
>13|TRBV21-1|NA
ASKAGAGSQETQY
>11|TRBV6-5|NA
ASSQQGDQPQH
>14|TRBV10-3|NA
AISERTGESKNIQY
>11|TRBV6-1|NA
ASRGTGGHEQY